The entry that follows covers one T cell receptor beta chain sequence. Its specific antigen is unknown. No base-level quality is on record; no much larger clone is a single base apart. The source of the sample is a study of T cell responses to AZD1222 COVID-19 vaccine (dated by TCRdb to the early 2020s). With respect to the entire study: A total of 233 trial participants underwent TCR sequencing, of whom 200 to 220 had received two doses of AZD1222 and approximately 25 had received two doses of the MenACWY control vaccine. Trial participants were enrolled by age into 18-55, 56-69 and 70-plus year subgroups, with roughly 160, 29 and 62 TCR-sequenced participants respectively.

Broad study findings and their caveats: Because no day 14 peak-response samples were available, the repertoires could be characterized only after the peak T cell response. The 56-69-year group was small, and its depth increase did not reach significance, likely because of low power. Reportedly, close to half of the unique spike-specific TCRs recognized epitopes lying outside the regions that are mutated in the B.1.351 and B.1.1.7 variants. Participants were mostly white British, with more females than males. The authors suggested clonal diversity may have been underestimated. After two AZD1222 doses, spike-specific TCR breadth and depth were significantly higher than at day 0 and than in MenACWY recipients. Conclusions about previously exposed vaccinees are limited, since just six AZD1222 recipients were seropositive for SARS-CoV-2 at baseline. Vaccine-associated CD4 TCRs spanned the whole spike protein, with dominant responses in regions 160-218 and 743-854.

V lost 5 bases and J lost 2 bases, and the count of bases not matched to a germline gene is 2. The CDR3 goes from the cysteine to the phenylalanine over 13 residues. Solely the CDR3 DNA is kept, with 39 bases framed from the first base. Reading the label with the study, this specimen's time point is: about 28 days (+/-7) after the second vaccine dose. The treatment or condition label, as the study defines it: meningococcal conjugate vaccine given as trial control. Vaccinee samples came from UK trials COV001 and COV002, including a single-blind randomized controlled phase 2/3 trial of AZD1222 (ChAdOx1 nCoV-19) in healthy adults. For TCRbeta chain sequencing, PBMC samples from trial participants were taken at day 0 and at day 28 after the second dose. The CDR3 regions of human TCRbeta chains were analyzed by immunosequencing. In the original analysis: Repertoire TCRs were checked for matches against a reference library of SARS-CoV-2-specific TCRs that had been generated using the MIRA antigen-specificity platform. Breadth meant the fraction of unique TCRs that were SARS-CoV-2-associated, whereas depth meant the fraction of total T cells that were SARS-CoV-2-associated. Using the MIRA data, each spike-specific TCR was assigned both to the spike region to which the TCR was reactive and to a CD4 or CD8 class. Log10-transformed breadth and depth values were compared by one-way ANOVA with Sidak's multiple comparisons tests. The source is immuneACCESS, and TCRdb retained only in-frame sequences with V and J called. Part of the clones is not carried over; for the studies checked, unresolved V genes explain less than half of this, and the remainder is unexplained. The V and J calls and clone size were taken over from that table, and D and trimming were inferred from the DNA. Counted in this sample were some 200,000 clones; approximately 94% of them appeared once. Together, the top ten hold around 1.5% of the sample.

This material consisted of peripheral blood, taken 28 days after the second dose of the MenACWY control vaccine. The sequence joins TRBV12-3 or TRBV12-4 to TRBJ1-1; 7 central bases correspond to TRBD1. This TCR was recovered from an adult who received the MenACWY meningococcal vaccine as a control. The nucleotide sequence is TGTGCCAGCAGTGGACAGGCCAACACTGAAGCTTTCTTT. This encodes CASSGQANTEAFF.